Listed here are 3 T cell receptor beta chains from one sample, sequenced in a study of blood T cell repertoires in COVID-19. Measured with immunoSEQ multiplex PCR; TCRdb has only the in-frame clones, and not every one. In the table there are 150,000 to 250,000 clones, more than 65% of which are singletons. Material for sequencing was PBMCs or T cells enriched from blood (not recorded which). These receptors came from a man aged 35 to 55 who had recovered from COVID-19.

The chain links TRBV7-2 to TRBJ2-1; TRBD2 aligns across 9 bases. V lost 5 bases, J lost 10 bases, and 12 bases stayed unmatched. The CDR3 spans 15 residues. Germline values: CDR1 SGHTA, CDR2 FQGNSA. The CDR3 DNA reads TGTGCCAGCAGCCCCACTCTAGCGGGGAGGCGGGAGCAGTTCTTC. Residues: CASSPTLAGRREQFF.

This clone appeared once. The CDR3 DNA reads as TGCAGTGCTAGAGACAGGGTTGACTACACCTTC. Translating gives CSARDRVDYTF. The gene calls are TRBV20-1 and TRBJ1-2; TRBD1 might be the D (5 bases). The CDR3 is made up of 11 amino acids. From germline, CDR1 is DFQATT and CDR2 SNEGSKA (reference sequence). Trimming removed 0 bases at V and 10 bases at J, with 9 bases between.

The chain couples TRBV29-1 to TRBJ2-7; D might be TRBD1 (6 bases). V lost 3 bases to trimming and J lost 0 bases, with 6 bases between them. Germline V gives CDR1 SQVTM, CDR2 ANQGSEA. The CDR3 consists of 12 residues. CDR3 nucleotides: TGCAGCGTTGAGGACAGCTCCTACGAGCAGTACTTC. Protein: CSVEDSSYEQYF.